The 10 T cell receptor beta chains reported below all come from one sample, sequenced in a study of cytomegalovirus exposure and HLA in healthy donors. PCR was performed using 60 Vbeta and 13 Jbeta primers. Assay: immunoSEQ multiplex PCR; the TCRdb copy retains only in-frame clones and omits some. The table lists 30,000 to 40,000 clones, 76% of them singletons. Specimen: PBMCs. The receptor set was obtained from a woman in her 30s in good health and CMV-seropositive.

The rearrangement links TRBV5-1 to TRBJ2-5; 11 bases fit TRBD2. V lost 4 bases to trimming and J lost 0 bases; unmatched junction nucleotides: 8. CDR1 SGHRS and CDR2 YFSETQ come from the germline V gene. The CDR3 is 17 amino acids. The CDR3 is CASSPLAGGINQETQYF. The CDR3 bases are TGCGCCAGCAGCCCCTTAGCGGGGGGGATTAACCAAGAGACCCAGTACTTC.

V and J are TRBV27 and TRBJ2-4; possibly TRBD2 for D (6 bases). Deletions cut 6 bases from V and 6 bases from J, with 15 bases between. Germline lookup yields CDR1 MNHEY and CDR2 SMNVEV (reference sequence). The CDR3 has 14 residues. Here the CDR3 DNA reads TGTGCCAGCAGCCCCGTGGGGGGATCAAACATTCAGTACTTC. Protein: CASSPVGGSNIQYF.

This sequence joins TRBV14 and TRBJ2-7; 9 nucleotides align to TRBD2. Germline assignment: CDR1 SGHDN and CDR2 FVKESK. This CDR3 region has 15 residues. Trimming at V came to 1 base and at J to 2 bases, leaving 3 bases not matched to a gene. The DNA of the CDR3 is TGTGCCAGCAGCCAAGTAGCGGGAGCCCCCTACGAGCAGTACTTC. This encodes CASSQVAGAPYEQYF.

This chain links TRBV28 with TRBJ2-7; 7 bases fit TRBD1. In germline, CDR1 is MDHEN, CDR2 SYDVKM. There are 15 residues in the CDR3. V dropped 6 bases and J dropped 2; count of bases not matched to a gene: 10. CDR3 nucleotide sequence: TGTGCCAGCAGACAAAGGGGGCGTTTGACCTACGAGCAGTACTTC. It is translated as CASRQRGRLTYEQYF.

This chain joins TRBV9 and TRBJ2-1; D may be TRBD2 (5 bases). The CDR3 spans 14 residues. The V gene's germline CDR1 is SGDLS and CDR2 YYNGEE. Trimming left V 2 bases short and J 5 bases short, with 11 bases between. CDR3 amino acids: CASSVRGLDNEQFF. The DNA for the CDR3 is TGTGCCAGCAGCGTTAGAGGACTTGACAATGAGCAGTTCTTC.

The chain couples TRBV5-1 to TRBJ2-7, with no clear D. V dropped 0 bases and J dropped 4 bases, with 11 bases sitting between them. This CDR3 contains 14 residues. Germline V gives CDR1 SGHRS, CDR2 YFSETQ. Written as DNA, the CDR3 is TGCGCCAGCAGCTTGGTGGGCCCTGGATACGAGCAGTACTTC. Protein sequence: CASSLVGPGYEQYF.

The rearrangement joins TRBV5-6 to TRBJ2-3, with TRBD1 identical over 11 bases. The CDR3 covers 16 residues. The trim removed 5 bases at V and 2 bases at J, leaving 7 bases unmatched. The germline CDR1 and CDR2 sequences are SGHDT and YYEEEE. The CDR3: CASSIRDRGITDTQYF. The CDR3 DNA follows: TGTGCCAGCAGTATAAGGGACAGGGGGATCACAGATACGCAGTATTTT.

This clone was counted once. The rearrangement uses TRBV11-3 and TRBJ2-2; D perhaps matches TRBD2 (6 bases). V dropped 0 bases and J dropped 0 bases, with 14 bases sitting between them. The CDR3 totals 18 residues. CDR1 SGHNT and CDR2 YENEEA come from the germline V gene. The CDR3 reads CASSLDQGGTANTGELFF. The CDR3 DNA sequence: TGTGCCAGCAGCTTAGACCAGGGAGGTACGGCGAACACCGGGGAGCTGTTTTTT.

This chain links TRBV18 with TRBJ2-1, with 7 bases lining up with TRBD1. Germline CDR1 is KGHSH and CDR2 is LQKENI. The CDR3 contains 17 residues. J was trimmed by 6 bases and V by 5 bases; bases with no gene match: 16. The CDR3 nucleotides are TGTGCCAGCTCATTAGCGTCGACAGGGAATGTGGCCAATGAGCAGTTCTTC. Translation: CASSLASTGNVANEQFF.

The CDR3 DNA follows: TGCGCCAGCAAACTACAGGGAGACTCTGGAAACACCATATATTTT. Its protein is CASKLQGDSGNTIYF. The rearrangement joins TRBV5-1 to TRBJ1-3, with D tentatively TRBD1 (6 bases). CDR1 and CDR2 from the germline V gene are SGHRS and YFSETQ. The CDR3 sequence is 15 residues long. V dropped 6 bases and J dropped 0 bases, with 13 bases sitting between them.